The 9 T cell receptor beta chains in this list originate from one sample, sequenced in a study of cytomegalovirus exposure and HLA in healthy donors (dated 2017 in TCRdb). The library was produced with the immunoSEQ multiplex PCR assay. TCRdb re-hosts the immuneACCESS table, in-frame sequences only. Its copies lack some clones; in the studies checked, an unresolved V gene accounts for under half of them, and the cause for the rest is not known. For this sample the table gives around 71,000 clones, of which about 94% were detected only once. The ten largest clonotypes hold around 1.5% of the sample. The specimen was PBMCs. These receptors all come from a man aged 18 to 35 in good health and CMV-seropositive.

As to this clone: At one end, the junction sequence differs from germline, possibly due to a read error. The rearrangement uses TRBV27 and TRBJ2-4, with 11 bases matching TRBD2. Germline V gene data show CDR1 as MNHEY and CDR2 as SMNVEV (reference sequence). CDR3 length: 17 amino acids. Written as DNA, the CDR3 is TGTGCCAGCGGTTTAGCGGGAGGGCGTTTGGCCAAAAACATTCAGTACTTC. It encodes CASGLAGGRLAKNIQYF.

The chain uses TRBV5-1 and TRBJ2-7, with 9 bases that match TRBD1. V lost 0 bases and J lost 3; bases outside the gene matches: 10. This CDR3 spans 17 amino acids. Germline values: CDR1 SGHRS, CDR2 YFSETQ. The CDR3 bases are TGCGCCAGCAGCTTGGCACCACCCGGGACAGGGAACTACGAGCAGTACTTC. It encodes CASSLAPPGTGNYEQYF.

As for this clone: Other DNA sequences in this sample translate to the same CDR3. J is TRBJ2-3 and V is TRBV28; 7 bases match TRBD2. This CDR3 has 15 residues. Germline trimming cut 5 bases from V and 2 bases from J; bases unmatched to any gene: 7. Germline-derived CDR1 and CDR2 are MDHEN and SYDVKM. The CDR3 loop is CASSAPSGLTDTQYF. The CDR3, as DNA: TGTGCCAGCAGTGCGCCTAGCGGCCTCACAGATACGCAGTATTTT.

CDR3 amino acids: CASSWYRGRKTGELFF. The CDR3 DNA reads as TGTGCCAGCAGCTGGTATAGGGGTCGGAAGACCGGGGAGCTGTTTTTT. This chain joins TRBV7-9 and TRBJ2-2; a possible D gene is TRBD1 (5 bases). The CDR3 spans 16 residues. Germline V gene data show CDR1 as SEHNR and CDR2 as FQNEAQ (reference sequence). Deletions cut 4 bases from V and 5 bases from J, with 17 bases between. Full variable domain (outside the CDR3, taken from reference TRBV7-9 and TRBJ2-2): DTGVSQNPRHKITKRGQNVTFRCDPISEHNRLYWYRQTLGQGPEFLTYFQNEAQLEKSRLLSDRFSAERPKGSFSTLEIQRTEQGDSAMYLCASSWYRGRKTGELFFGEGSRLTVL.

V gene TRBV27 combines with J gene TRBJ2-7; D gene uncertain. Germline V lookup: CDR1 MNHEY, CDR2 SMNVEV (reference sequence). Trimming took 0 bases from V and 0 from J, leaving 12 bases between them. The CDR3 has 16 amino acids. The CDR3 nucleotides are TGTGCCAGCAGTTTATCGCACGCGCTCCCCTCCTACGAGCAGTACTTC. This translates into CASSLSHALPSYEQYF.

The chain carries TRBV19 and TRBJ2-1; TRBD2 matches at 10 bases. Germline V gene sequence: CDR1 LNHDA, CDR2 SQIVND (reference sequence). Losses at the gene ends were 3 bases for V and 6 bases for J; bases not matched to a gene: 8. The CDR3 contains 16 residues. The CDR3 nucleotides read TGTGCCAGTAGTATGGGGGAACTAGCGGGGAGCAATGAGCAGTTCTTC. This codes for CASSMGELAGSNEQFF.

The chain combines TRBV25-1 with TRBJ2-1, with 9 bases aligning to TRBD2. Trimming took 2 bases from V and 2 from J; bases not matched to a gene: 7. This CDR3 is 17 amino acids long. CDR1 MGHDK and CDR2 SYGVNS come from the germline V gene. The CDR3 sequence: CASSEGSGGPAYNEQFF. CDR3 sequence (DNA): TGTGCCAGCAGTGAAGGTAGCGGGGGTCCCGCCTACAATGAGCAGTTCTTC.

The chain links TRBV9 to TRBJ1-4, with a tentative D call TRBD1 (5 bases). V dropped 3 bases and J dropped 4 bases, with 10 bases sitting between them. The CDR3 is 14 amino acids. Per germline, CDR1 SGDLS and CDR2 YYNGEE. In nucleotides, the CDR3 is TGTGCCAGCAGCGACGGGACTTATAATGAAAAACTGTTTTTT. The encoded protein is CASSDGTYNEKLFF.

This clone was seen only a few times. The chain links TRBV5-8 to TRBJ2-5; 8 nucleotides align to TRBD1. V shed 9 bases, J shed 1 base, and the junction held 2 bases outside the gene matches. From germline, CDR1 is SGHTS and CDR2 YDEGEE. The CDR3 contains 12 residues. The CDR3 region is CATQGAQETQYF. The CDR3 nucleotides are TGTGCCACCCAGGGGGCCCAAGAGACCCAGTACTTC.